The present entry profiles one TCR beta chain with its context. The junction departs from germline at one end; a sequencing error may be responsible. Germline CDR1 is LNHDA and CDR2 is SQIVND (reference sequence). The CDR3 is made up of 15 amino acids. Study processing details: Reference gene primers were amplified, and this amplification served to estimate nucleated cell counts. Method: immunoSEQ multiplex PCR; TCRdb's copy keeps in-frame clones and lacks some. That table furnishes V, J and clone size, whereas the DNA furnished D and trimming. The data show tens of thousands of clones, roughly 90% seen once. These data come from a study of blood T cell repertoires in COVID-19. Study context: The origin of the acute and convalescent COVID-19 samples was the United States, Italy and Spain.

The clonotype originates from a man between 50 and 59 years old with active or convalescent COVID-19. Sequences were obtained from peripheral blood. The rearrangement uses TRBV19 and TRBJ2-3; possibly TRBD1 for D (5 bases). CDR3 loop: CASSIELGRTYTQYF. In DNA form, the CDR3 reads TGTGCCAGTAGTATAGAGTTGGGGCGCACATATACGCAGTATTTT.